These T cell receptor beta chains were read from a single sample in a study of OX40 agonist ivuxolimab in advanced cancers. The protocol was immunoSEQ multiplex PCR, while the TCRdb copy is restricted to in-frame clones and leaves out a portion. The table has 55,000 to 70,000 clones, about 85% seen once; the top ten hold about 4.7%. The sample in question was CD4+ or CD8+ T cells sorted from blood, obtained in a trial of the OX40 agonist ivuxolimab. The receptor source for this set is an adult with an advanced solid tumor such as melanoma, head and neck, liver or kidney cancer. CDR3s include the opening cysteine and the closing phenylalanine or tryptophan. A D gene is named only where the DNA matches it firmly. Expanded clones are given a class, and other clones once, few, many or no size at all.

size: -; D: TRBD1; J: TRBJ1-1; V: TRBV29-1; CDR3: CSVGFRGHTEAFF; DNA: TGCAGCGTTGGGTTTAGGGGGCACACTGAAGCTTTCTTT
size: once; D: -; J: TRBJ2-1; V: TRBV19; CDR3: CASSIRGSYNEQFF; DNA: TGTGCCAGTAGTATAAGAGGGAGCTACAATGAGCAGTTCTTC
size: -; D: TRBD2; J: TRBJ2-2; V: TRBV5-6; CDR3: CASSILAGEITGELFF; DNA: TGTGCCAGCAGCATCCTAGCGGGGGAGATCACCGGGGAGCTGTTTTTT
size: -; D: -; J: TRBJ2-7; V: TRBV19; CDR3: CASSRSPPELEQYF; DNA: TGTGCCAGTAGCCGATCCCCCCCTGAACTAGAGCAGTACTTC
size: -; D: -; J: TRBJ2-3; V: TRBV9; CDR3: CASSARQGGEYTQYF; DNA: TGTGCCAGCAGCGCCCGACAGGGCGGGGAGTATACGCAGTATTTT
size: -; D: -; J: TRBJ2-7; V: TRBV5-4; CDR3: CASSLSVGPRGDEQYF; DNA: TGTGCCAGCAGCTTGAGCGTCGGGCCCCGGGGCGACGAGCAGTACTTC
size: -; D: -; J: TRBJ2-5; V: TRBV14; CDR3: CASSQEGMIRRETQYF; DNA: TGTGCCAGCAGCCAAGAAGGGATGATTCGGCGGGAGACCCAGTACTTC
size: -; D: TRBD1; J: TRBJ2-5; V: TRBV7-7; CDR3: CASSATGIYQETQYF; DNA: TGTGCTAGCAGCGCGACAGGGATCTACCAAGAGACCCAGTACTTC
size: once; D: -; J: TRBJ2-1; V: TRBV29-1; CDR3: CSVGSPPPGEQFF; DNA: TGCAGCGTTGGCTCCCCCCCTCCGGGTGAGCAGTTCTTC
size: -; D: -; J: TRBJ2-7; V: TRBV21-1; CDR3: CASSKDRTDSYEQYF; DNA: TGTGCCAGCAGCAAAGACCGGACGGATTCCTACGAGCAGTACTTC
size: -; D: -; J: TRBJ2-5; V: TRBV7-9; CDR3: CASSLLGDGETQYF; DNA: TGTGCCAGCAGCCTCTTAGGGGACGGGGAGACCCAGTACTTC
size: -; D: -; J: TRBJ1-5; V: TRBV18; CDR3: CASSSLGSNQPQHF; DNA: TGTGCCAGCTCCTCCCTAGGGAGCAATCAGCCCCAGCATTTT
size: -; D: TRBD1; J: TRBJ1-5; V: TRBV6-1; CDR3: CASRRTGGDQPQHF; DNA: TGTGCCAGCCGTAGGACAGGGGGCGATCAGCCCCAGCATTTT
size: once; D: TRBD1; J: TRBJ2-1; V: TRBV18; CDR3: CASSHRRDRDNEQFF; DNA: TGTGCCAGCTCCCACAGGAGGGACAGGGACAATGAGCAGTTCTTC
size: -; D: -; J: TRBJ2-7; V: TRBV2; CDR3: CASSNQGGEQYF; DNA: TGTGCCAGCAGCAACCAGGGTGGCGAGCAGTACTTC
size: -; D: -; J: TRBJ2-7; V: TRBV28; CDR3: CASSRGGPGHEQYF; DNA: TGTGCCAGCAGTCGTGGGGGGCCGGGCCACGAGCAGTACTTC
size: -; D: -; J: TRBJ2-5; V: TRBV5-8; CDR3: CASSFYREETQYF; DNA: TGTGCCAGCAGCTTTTACAGGGAAGAGACCCAGTACTTC
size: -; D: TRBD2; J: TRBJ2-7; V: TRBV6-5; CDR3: CASRTSSGSFSEQYF; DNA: TGTGCCAGCAGGACCTCTAGCGGGAGTTTTAGCGAGCAGTACTTC
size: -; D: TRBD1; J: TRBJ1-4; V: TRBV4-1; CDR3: CASSRTLSGGDPVANEKLFF; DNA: TGCGCCAGCAGCCGAACCCTCTCAGGGGGTGACCCGGTCGCTAATGAAAAACTGTTTTTT
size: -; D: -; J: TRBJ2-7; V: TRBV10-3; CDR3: CAISESTGTYEQYF; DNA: TGTGCCATCAGTGAGTCGACAGGCACCTACGAGCAGTACTTC
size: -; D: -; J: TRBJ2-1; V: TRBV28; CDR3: CASTPGASSYNEQFF; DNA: TGTGCCAGCACCCCCGGGGCTAGCTCCTACAATGAGCAGTTCTTC
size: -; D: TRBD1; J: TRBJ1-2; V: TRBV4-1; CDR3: CASSHQTTGARNYGYTF; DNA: TGCGCCAGCAGCCACCAAACCACAGGGGCGCGGAACTATGGCTACACCTTC
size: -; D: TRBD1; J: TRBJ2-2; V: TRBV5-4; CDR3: CASSPGQGLTGELFF; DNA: TGTGCCAGCAGCCCCGGACAGGGGTTGACCGGGGAGCTGTTTTTT
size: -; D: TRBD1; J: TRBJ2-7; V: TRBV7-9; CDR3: CASSLGRTGVYEQYF; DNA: TGTGCCAGCAGCTTAGGAAGGACAGGGGTTTACGAGCAGTACTTC
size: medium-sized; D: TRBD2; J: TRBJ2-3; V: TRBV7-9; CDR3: CASSLGGRSADTQYF; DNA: TGTGCCAGCAGCTTAGGCGGGAGGAGCGCAGATACGCAGTATTTT
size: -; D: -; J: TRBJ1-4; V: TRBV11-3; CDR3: CASSFQQLIHANEKLFF; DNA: TGTGCCAGCAGCTTTCAACAACTTATCCACGCAAATGAAAAACTGTTTTTT
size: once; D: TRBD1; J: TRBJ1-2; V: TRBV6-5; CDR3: CASREGTGGSYGYTF; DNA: TGTGCCAGCAGGGAGGGGACAGGGGGGAGCTATGGCTACACCTTC
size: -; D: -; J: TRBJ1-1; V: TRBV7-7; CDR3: CASSLVVPGRNTEAFF; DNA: TGTGCTAGCAGCTTAGTGGTCCCCGGTCGCAACACTGAAGCTTTCTTT
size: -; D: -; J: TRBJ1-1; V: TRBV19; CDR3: CASTPGGSAEAFF; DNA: TGTGCCAGTACGCCCGGGGGCTCTGCTGAAGCTTTCTTT
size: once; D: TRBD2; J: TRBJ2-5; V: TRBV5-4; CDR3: CASSSPGLAGETQYF; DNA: TGTGCCAGCAGCTCTCCGGGACTAGCGGGAGAGACCCAGTACTTC
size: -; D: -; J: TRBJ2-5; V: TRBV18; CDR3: CASSLSRVGETQYF; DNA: TGTGCCAGCTCACTGTCCCGCGTCGGGGAGACCCAGTACTTC
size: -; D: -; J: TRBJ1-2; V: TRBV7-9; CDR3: CASSLAAHPTF; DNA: TGTGCCAGCAGCTTAGCGGCCCATCCAACCTTC
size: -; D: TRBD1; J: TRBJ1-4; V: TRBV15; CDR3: CATSSGGTGRFSNEKLFF; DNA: TGTGCCACCAGCAGTGGCGGGACAGGGAGGTTCTCTAATGAAAAACTGTTTTTT
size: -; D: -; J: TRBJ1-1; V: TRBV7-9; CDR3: CASSLRQPGSSEAFF; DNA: TGTGCCAGCAGCTTACGGCAACCCGGGAGCTCTGAAGCTTTCTTT
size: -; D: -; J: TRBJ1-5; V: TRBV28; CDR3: CASSLWDTDNQPQHF; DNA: TGTGCCAGCAGTTTATGGGACACAGACAATCAGCCCCAGCATTTT
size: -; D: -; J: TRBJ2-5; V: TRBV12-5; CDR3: CASSSREGETQYF; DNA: TGTGCTAGTTCGTCGAGAGAGGGAGAGACCCAGTACTTC
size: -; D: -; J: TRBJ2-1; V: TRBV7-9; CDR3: CASSGGPGPYNEQFF; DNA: TGTGCCAGCAGTGGCGGGCCAGGCCCCTACAATGAGCAGTTCTTC
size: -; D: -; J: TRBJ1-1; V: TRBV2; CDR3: CASSGLNTEAFF; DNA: TGTGCCAGCAGTGGGCTAAACACTGAAGCTTTCTTT
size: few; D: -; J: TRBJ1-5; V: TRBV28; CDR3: CASSPNQPQHF; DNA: TGTGCCAGCAGCCCGAATCAGCCCCAGCATTTT
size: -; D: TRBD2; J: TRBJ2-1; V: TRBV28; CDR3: CASSFPPSGNYNEQFF; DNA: TGTGCCAGCAGTTTTCCTCCGAGCGGGAACTACAATGAGCAGTTCTTC
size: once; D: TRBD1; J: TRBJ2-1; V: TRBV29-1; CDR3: CSVGQGAGNEQFF; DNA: TGCAGCGTTGGACAGGGGGCGGGCAATGAGCAGTTCTTC
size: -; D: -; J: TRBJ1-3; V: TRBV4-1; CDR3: CASSQRAGQGFTIYF; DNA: TGCGCCAGCAGCCAACGGGCAGGCCAGGGATTCACCATATATTTT
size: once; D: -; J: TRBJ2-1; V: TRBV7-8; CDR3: CASSLALSGAGNEQFF; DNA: TGTGCCAGCAGCTTAGCGCTCAGTGGAGCAGGAAATGAGCAGTTCTTC